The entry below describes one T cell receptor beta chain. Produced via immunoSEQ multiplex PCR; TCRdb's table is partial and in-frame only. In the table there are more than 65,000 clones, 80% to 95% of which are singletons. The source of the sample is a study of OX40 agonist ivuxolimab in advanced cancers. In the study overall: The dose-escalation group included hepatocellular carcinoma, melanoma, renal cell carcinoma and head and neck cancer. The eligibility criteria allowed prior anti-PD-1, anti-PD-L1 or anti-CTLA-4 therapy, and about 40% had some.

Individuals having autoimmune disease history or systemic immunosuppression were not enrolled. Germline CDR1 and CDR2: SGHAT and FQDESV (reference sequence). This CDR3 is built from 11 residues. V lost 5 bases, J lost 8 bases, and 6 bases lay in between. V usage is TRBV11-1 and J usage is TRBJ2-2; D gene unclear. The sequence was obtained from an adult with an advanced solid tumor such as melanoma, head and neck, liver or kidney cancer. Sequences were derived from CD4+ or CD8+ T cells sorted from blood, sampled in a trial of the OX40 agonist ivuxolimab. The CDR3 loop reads CASSPGGELFF. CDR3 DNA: TGTGCCAGCAGCCCCGGTGGGGAGCTGTTTTTT. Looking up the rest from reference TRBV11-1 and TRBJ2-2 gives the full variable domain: EAEVAQSPRYKITEKSQAVAFWCDPISGHATLYWYRQILGQGPELLVQFQDESVVDDSQLPKDRFSAERLKGVDSTLKIQPAELGDSAMYLCASSPGGELFFGEGSRLTVL.